The present TCR beta chain was sequenced within a study of T cell clonotyping in hematopoietic cell transplantation. The V gene lost 0 bases and the J gene lost 3 bases, with 9 bases spanning the gap. CDR3 size: 15 residues. CDR1 and CDR2 (germline): SGDLS, YYNGEE. Clones were read by immunoSEQ multiplex PCR, and TCRdb kept only the in-frame ones, dropping some. Among fewer than 15,000 clones listed, 85% to 90% were seen once. This chain links TRBV9 with TRBJ1-4, with no clear D. The sequences come from PBMCs, collected 100 days after allogeneic stem cell transplant. The receptor was derived from a male patient aged 50 to 59 who had an allogeneic stem cell transplant from an unrelated donor, so T cells may come from the graft donor. Some clones in this sample may be carry-over from other donors' samples. The CDR3 is CASSVGVSPNEKLFF. CDR3 coding DNA: TGTGCCAGCAGCGTAGGAGTTAGCCCTAATGAAAAACTGTTTTTT.